One and the same sample provided the 29 T cell receptor beta chains below, sequenced in a study of cytomegalovirus exposure and HLA in healthy donors. PCR amplification relied on 60 Vbeta primers (plus 13 Jbeta primers). Generated by immunoSEQ multiplex PCR, the TCRdb table keeps only in-frame clones and is missing some. The sample carries some 150,000 clones, 77% recorded once. Sequencing used PBMCs. The source is a woman in her thirties in good health and CMV-seronegative.

This rearrangement joins TRBV6-5 to TRBJ1-2; TRBD1 aligns across 7 bases. V lost 8 bases to trimming and J lost 2 bases; unmatched junction nucleotides: 11. This CDR3 is 15 amino acids long. Germline loops: CDR1 MNHEY, CDR2 SVGAGI. The CDR3 here is CASASPDRINYGYTF. The CDR3 DNA is TGTGCCAGCGCGAGCCCGGACAGGATCAACTATGGCTACACCTTC.

CDR3 in amino acids: CASSILRNTEAFF. DNA of the CDR3: TGTGCCAGCAGTATTCTCAGGAACACTGAAGCTTTCTTT. The rearrangement links TRBV6-6 to TRBJ1-1; no firm D call. The germline V gene has CDR1 MNHNY and CDR2 SVGAGI (reference sequence). This CDR3 has 13 residues. Between the trimmed V and J ends, which lost 5 bases and 1 base, there was a span of 8 bases.

The chain recombines TRBV19 with TRBJ1-1, with TRBD1 as a possible D gene (5 bases). The V end lost 5 bases, the J end lost 7 bases, and 17 bases lay between the germline ends. The CDR3 sequence is 14 residues long. CDR1 is LNHDA and CDR2 is SQIVND in the germline V gene (reference sequence). CDR3 loop: CASSGGDFSREAFF. CDR3 nucleotide sequence: TGTGCCAGTAGTGGGGGGGACTTTTCCCGTGAAGCTTTCTTT.

This chain connects TRBV28 to TRBJ2-2, with 8 bases lining up with TRBD1. J gave up 3 bases and V 4 bases, and 4 bases lay outside the gene matches. The CDR3 is made up of 15 amino acids. Germline CDR1 is MDHEN and CDR2 is SYDVKM. The CDR3 protein is CASSWDRRYTGELFF. In nucleotides, the CDR3 is TGTGCCAGCAGTTGGGACAGGAGGTACACCGGGGAGCTGTTTTTT.

This CDR3 is CASSENRGGKQYF. For the CDR3, the DNA is TGTGCCAGCAGTGAAAATAGGGGGGGGAAGCAGTACTTC. The rearrangement uses TRBV6-1 and TRBJ2-7; TRBD2 might be the D (7 bases). This CDR3 comprises 13 residues. Germline CDR1 is MNHNS and CDR2 is SASEGT. Trimming shortened V by 2 bases and J by 8 bases, and 13 bases separated the two germline ends.

The chain has TRBV7-9 and TRBJ1-1; possible D gene TRBD1, 6 bases. From germline, CDR1 is SEHNR and CDR2 FQNEAQ (reference sequence). CDR3 length equals 14 residues. Trimming removed 3 bases from V and 0 bases from J, with 8 bases in between. The CDR3 nucleotides read TGTGCCAGCAGCTTTCAGGGGATGAACACTGAAGCTTTCTTT. It yields the protein CASSFQGMNTEAFF.

The chain has TRBV30 and TRBJ2-1; D is unclear. Trimming cost V 1 base and J 6 bases, with 4 bases left between them. Germline V CDR1 and CDR2: GTSNPN, SVGIG (reference sequence). The CDR3 spans 11 residues. The CDR3 here is CAWSAINEQFF. The DNA of the CDR3 is TGTGCCTGGAGTGCCATCAATGAGCAGTTCTTC.

This clone was picked up a small number of times. The chain is built from TRBV7-9 and TRBJ2-2, with D possibly matching TRBD2 (6 bases). V was shortened by 6 bases and J by 7 bases, with 15 bases between the two germline ends. CDR1 is SEHNR, CDR2 FQNEAQ, per germline (reference sequence). This CDR3 is built from 14 residues. The CDR3 DNA reads as TGTGCCAGCAGGGGCGGGATTGCCGACGGGGAGCTGTTTTTT. Translation gives CASRGGIADGELFF.

This rearrangement joins TRBV11-2 to TRBJ1-1, with D perhaps TRBD1 (6 bases). Germline CDR1 SGHAT, CDR2 FQNNGV. CDR3 length equals 15 residues. The ends were cut back, 0 bases at V and 5 bases at J, with 13 bases in the middle. The DNA of the CDR3 is TGTGCCAGCAGCTTAGAGGGGGCGCGTGGGACTGAAGCTTTCTTT. Its translation: CASSLEGARGTEAFF.

The V call is TRBV5-1, the J call TRBJ2-3; 10 bases match TRBD2. The junction had 3 bases not matched to a gene; V was cut back by 4 bases and J by 4 bases. Looked up from germline, CDR1 is SGHRS and CDR2 is YFSETQ. The CDR3 consists of 14 residues. The CDR3 reads CASSPAGGPDTQYF. The CDR3, as DNA: TGCGCCAGCAGCCCAGCGGGAGGGCCAGATACGCAGTATTTT.

The chain has TRBV2 and TRBJ1-6; maybe TRBD1 (5 bases). V lost 2 bases and J 7 bases, leaving 12 bases between the germline ends. The germline V gene encodes CDR1 SNHLY and CDR2 FYNNEI. The CDR3 is made up of 15 amino acids. In DNA form, the CDR3 reads TGTGCCAGCAGTGAACGCGGGGGAGAGAATTCACCCCTCCACTTT. The encoded protein is CASSERGGENSPLHF.

The chain couples TRBV15 to TRBJ1-5; perhaps TRBD1 as D (5 bases). Germline CDR1 LNHNV, CDR2 YYDKDF (reference sequence). The CDR3 is 14 amino acids. The V end lost 4 bases, the J end lost 1 base, and 8 bases lay between the germline ends. The CDR3 DNA sequence: TGTGCCACCAGCAAGGGGCTCAGCAATCAGCCCCAGCATTTT. Its protein is CATSKGLSNQPQHF. The whole variable domain, filled in from reference TRBV15 and TRBJ1-5, reads DAMVIQNPRYQVTQFGKPVTLSCSQTLNHNVMYWYQQKSSQAPKLLFHYYDKDFNNEADTPDNFQSRRPNTSFCFLDIRSPGLGDTAMYLCATSKGLSNQPQHFGDGTRLSIL.

This chain links TRBV18 with TRBJ2-7, with 7 bases identical to TRBD1. CDR3 length equals 15 residues. J lost 0 bases, V lost 3 bases, and 5 bases had no gene match. Germline CDR1 KGHSH, CDR2 LQKENI. DNA of the CDR3: TGTGCCAGCTCACCCTCGGACAGGAGCTCCTACGAGCAGTACTTC. Translation gives CASSPSDRSSYEQYF.

The chain joins TRBV29-1 to TRBJ2-7, with 10 bases identical to TRBD2. Germline assignment: CDR1 SQVTM and CDR2 ANQGSEA. With 3 bases clipped from V and 0 bases from J, the junction kept 2 bases outside the gene matches. This CDR3 comprises 14 residues. The chain's CDR3 is CSVDPSGSSYEQYF. The CDR3 nucleotides are TGCAGCGTTGACCCTAGCGGGAGCTCCTACGAGCAGTACTTC.

This chain links TRBV7-2 with TRBJ1-5; D remains unclear. Trimming cost V 5 bases and J 4 bases, with 12 bases left between them. Germline V gene data show CDR1 as SGHTA and CDR2 as FQGNSA. The CDR3 totals 14 residues. CDR3 sequence (DNA): TGTGCCAGCAGCCCGCGGGAGGGTAATCAGCCCCAGCATTTT. Amino acids: CASSPREGNQPQHF.

The J gene is TRBJ2-1, the V gene TRBV28; 9 nucleotides agree with TRBD2. The V gene's germline CDR1 is MDHEN and CDR2 SYDVKM. The CDR3 consists of 17 residues. V lost 6 bases, J lost 0 bases, and 9 bases stayed unmatched. CDR3 nucleotide sequence: TGTGCCAGCAGGGAACTAGCGGGTTACAGCTCCTACAATGAGCAGTTCTTC. Translating gives CASRELAGYSSYNEQFF.

The V gene is TRBV13, the J gene TRBJ2-7; 14 positions agree with TRBD2. This CDR3 spans 18 amino acids. Germline V gene sequence: CDR1 PRHDT, CDR2 FYEKMQ (reference sequence). Trimming took 0 bases from V and 1 from J; bases not matched to a gene: 5. The CDR3 coding sequence is TGTGCCAGCAGCTTAGGAAGGGGACTAGCGGGGGAGTCCTACGAGCAGTACTTC. This translates into CASSLGRGLAGESYEQYF.

There are a few counts of this clone. The chain recombines TRBV6-5 with TRBJ1-2; D not resolved. The CDR3 totals 13 residues. Trimming took 5 bases from V and 8 from J, leaving 15 bases between them. Germline V gene data show CDR1 as MNHEY and CDR2 as SVGAGI. CDR3 coding DNA: TGTGCCAGCAGTCCCACCCTCGGCGGCGGCTACACCTTC. It is translated as CASSPTLGGGYTF.

The chain recombines TRBV5-6 with TRBJ2-7; maybe TRBD1 (6 bases). The V end was cut by 4 bases, the J end by 2 bases, with 10 bases between. CDR3 length: 13 residues. The germline CDR1 and CDR2 sequences are SGHDT and YYEEEE. CDR3 in DNA: TGTGCCAGCAGCCCGGCAGGGGCCTACGAGCAGTACTTC. As protein: CASSPAGAYEQYF.

The chain couples TRBV11-1 to TRBJ1-3; weak D call: TRBD1 (5 bases). Trimming cost V 3 bases and J 0 bases, with 9 bases left between them. Per the germline V gene, CDR1 is SGHAT and CDR2 is FQDESV (reference sequence). This CDR3 is built from 15 residues. The CDR3 DNA is TGTGCCAGCAGCTTGGGGACTTACTCTGGAAACACCATATATTTT. Protein: CASSLGTYSGNTIYF.

J is TRBJ2-1 and V is TRBV29-1; D may be TRBD2 (6 bases). Germline CDR1 SQVTM, CDR2 ANQGSEA. Trimming stripped 7 bases from V and 7 bases from J, with 23 bases between. The CDR3 loop spans 15 amino acids. CDR3 residues: CSGRGAVQMGNEQFF. In DNA form, the CDR3 reads TGCAGCGGCCGCGGGGCCGTTCAAATGGGGAATGAGCAGTTCTTC.

CDR3 bases: TGTGCCAGCAGCGGGACTAGCGGGAGGGCCCTCTTCTTC. This gives the protein CASSGTSGRALFF. The chain carries TRBV6-5 and TRBJ2-1, with 16 bases lining up with TRBD2. Germline V gene data show CDR1 as MNHEY and CDR2 as SVGAGI. The CDR3 is made up of 13 amino acids. Trimming cost V 6 bases and J 16 bases; bases outside gene matches: 6.

The gene calls are TRBV23-1 and TRBJ2-3; 9 positions agree with TRBD1. TRBV23-1 is recorded as an ORF, its role being uncertain. The CDR3 is 17 residues long. The junction had 11 bases not matched to a gene; V was cut back by 7 bases and J by 0 bases. CDR3 in DNA: TGCGCCAGCACCGTCAGGGACAGGGCTTTGAGCACAGATACGCAGTATTTT. This sequence encodes CASTVRDRALSTDTQYF.

The rearrangement joins TRBV7-9 to TRBJ2-1, with 8 bases fitting TRBD2. Germline assignment: CDR1 SEHNR and CDR2 FQNEAQ (reference sequence). The CDR3 spans 16 residues. Trimming removed 5 bases from V and 7 bases from J; junction bases left unmatched: 13. CDR3 coding DNA: TGTGCCAGCAGCCGACCGGGGGGGGCTTACGGGAATGAGCAGTTCTTC. Residues: CASSRPGGAYGNEQFF. Complete variable domain (other parts from reference TRBV7-9 and TRBJ2-1): DTGVSQNPRHKITKRGQNVTFRCDPISEHNRLYWYRQTLGQGPEFLTYFQNEAQLEKSRLLSDRFSAERPKGSFSTLEIQRTEQGDSAMYLCASSRPGGAYGNEQFFGPGTRLTVL.

V and J are TRBV9 and TRBJ1-3; no reliable D call. CDR3 length: 15 amino acids. Deletions cut 2 bases from V and 1 base from J, with 10 bases between. The germline V gene has CDR1 SGDLS and CDR2 YYNGEE. CDR3 amino acids: CASSVLSGSGNTIYF. CDR3 DNA sequence: TGTGCCAGCAGCGTCCTGTCGGGGTCTGGAAACACCATATATTTT.

V usage is TRBV29-1 and J usage is TRBJ2-3, with a tentative D call TRBD2 (7 bases). Trimming shortened V by 7 bases and J by 1 base, and 18 bases separated the two germline ends. CDR3 size: 15 residues. Germline V lookup: CDR1 SQVTM, CDR2 ANQGSEA. The CDR3 loop is CSGSGSGGGTDTQYF. In DNA form, the CDR3 reads TGCAGCGGGAGTGGGTCGGGGGGCGGCACAGATACGCAGTATTTT.

This clone was counted a few times. V usage is TRBV11-2 and J usage is TRBJ1-4, with a possible D match to TRBD1 (5 bases). Germline lookup yields CDR1 SGHAT and CDR2 FQNNGV. V shed 1 base and J shed 8 bases, with 14 bases lying between them. This CDR3 has 15 amino acids. CDR3 nucleotides: TGTGCCAGCAGCTTAGGTTTTGGGGCTGGAGAAAAACTGTTTTTT. Protein: CASSLGFGAGEKLFF.

V gene TRBV6-6 combines with J gene TRBJ1-2; a weak D match, TRBD1 (5 bases). The germline V and J ends were trimmed by 0 bases and 2 bases, with 10 bases remaining between them. CDR1 is MNHNY, CDR2 SVGAGI, per germline (reference sequence). This CDR3 is built from 15 residues. CDR3 nucleotide sequence: TGTGCCAGCAGTTACTCGAAGCGGGGGAACTATGGCTACACCTTC. Translation gives CASSYSKRGNYGYTF.

The chain uses TRBV4-1 and TRBJ2-1; no definite D call. V dropped 4 bases and J dropped 8 bases, with 9 bases sitting between them. Germline-derived CDR1 and CDR2 are MGHRA and YSYEKL. The CDR3 runs 12 residues. The CDR3, as DNA: TGCGCCAGCAGCCCCCTCGGGTATGAGCAGTTCTTC. This codes for CASSPLGYEQFF.